Each of the 18 T cell receptor beta chains below was sequenced from the same sample in a study of blood T cell repertoires in COVID-19. Sequencing was performed with immunoSEQ multiplex PCR; in TCRdb, only in-frame clones are kept and a portion is missing. The sample includes roughly 120,000 clones, roughly nine tenths seen only once; the top ten take 7.9%. The sequenced sample was peripheral blood. Source of these receptors: a man between 65 and 79 years old who had recovered from COVID-19.

This rearrangement joins TRBV6-5 to TRBJ1-2; 7 bases line up with TRBD1. The CDR3 contains 15 residues. The germline gives CDR1 MNHEY, CDR2 SVGAGI. V lost 7 bases to trimming and J lost 0 bases; unmatched junction nucleotides: 8. The CDR3 DNA follows: TGTGCCAGCACTCGGGACAGCGTTTCTAACTATGGCTACACCTTC. Protein: CASTRDSVSNYGYTF.

The chain recombines TRBV5-1 with TRBJ2-7; 7 bases map to TRBD1. Germline trimming cut 4 bases from V and 3 bases from J; bases unmatched to any gene: 4. Germline V CDR1 and CDR2: SGHRS, YFSETQ. The CDR3 spans 13 residues. The CDR3 DNA sequence: TGCGCCAGCAGCCCGGGACAGAGCTACGAGCAGTACTTC. It specifies CASSPGQSYEQYF. The variable domain in full, completed from reference TRBV5-1 and TRBJ2-7, reads KAGVTQTPRYLIKTRGQQVTLSCSPISGHRSVSWYQQTPGQGLQFLFEYFSETQRNKGNFPGRFSGRQFSNSRSEMNVSTLELGDSALYLCASSPGQSYEQYFGPGTRLTVT.

V gene TRBV1 combines with J gene TRBJ2-7; TRBD2 is the table's D call, not checked against the DNA. TRBV1 is noted as a pseudogene. The CDR3 length is 17 residues. In nucleotides, the CDR3 is TGCACCAGCAGCCAACGATCCGGGACTAGCGGGCCTTACGAGCAGTACTTC. This gives the protein CTSSQRSGTSGPYEQYF.

The gene calls are TRBV7-2 and TRBJ2-2; D uncertain. V was trimmed by 3 bases and J by 2 bases, leaving 13 bases between them. Germline assignment: CDR1 SGHTA and CDR2 FQGNSA. This CDR3 has 16 residues. CDR3 in DNA: TGTGCCAGCAGCTTTTTCGCGCCTTTAAACACCGGGGAGCTGTTTTTT. Protein sequence: CASSFFAPLNTGELFF.

The J gene is TRBJ2-7, the V gene TRBV24-1, with D possibly being TRBD1 (5 bases). V lost 4 bases to trimming and J lost 5 bases, with 17 bases between them. Germline values: CDR1 KGHDR, CDR2 SFDVKD. The CDR3 extends over 15 amino acids. Here the CDR3 reads CATSDPARGFNEQYF. DNA for the CDR3: TGTGCCACCAGTGACCCTGCTAGGGGTTTTAACGAGCAGTACTTC.

V usage is TRBV6-2 or TRBV6-3 and J usage is TRBJ2-1, with a possible D match to TRBD2 (5 bases). Germline-derived CDR1 and CDR2 are MNHEY and SVGEGT. Trimming removed 2 bases at V and 9 bases at J, with 8 bases between. This CDR3 is built from 12 residues. CDR3 sequence: CASSYAGLEQFF. The CDR3 bases are TGTGCCAGCAGTTACGCGGGTCTTGAGCAGTTCTTC.

The genes are TRBV19 and TRBJ2-1; 9 nucleotides align to TRBD1. Trimming took 5 bases from V and 4 from J; bases not matched to a gene: 6. Germline V lookup: CDR1 LNHDA, CDR2 SQIVND (reference sequence). The CDR3 is made up of 15 amino acids. In DNA, the CDR3 is TGTGCCAGTAGTGCAGGACAGGGGTTTTACAATGAGCAGTTCTTC. Translating gives CASSAGQGFYNEQFF.

This clone was seen just once. The chain carries TRBV3-1 (or the pseudogene TRBV3-2) and TRBJ2-5, with 10 bases aligning to TRBD2. V lost 4 bases, J lost 2 bases, and 25 bases stayed unmatched. The CDR3 is made up of 22 amino acids. CDR1 is LGHDT and CDR2 is YNNKEL in the germline V gene (reference sequence). The CDR3 sequence is CASSPKSRGGVAGGRGQETQYF. The CDR3 DNA reads TGTGCCAGCAGCCCCAAGAGTCGTGGGGGGGTAGCGGGAGGTAGGGGACAAGAGACCCAGTACTTC.

The V and J genes are TRBV5-1 and TRBJ1-5; D gene uncertain. The ends were cut back, 2 bases at V and 1 base at J, with 13 bases in the middle. The germline CDR1 and CDR2 sequences are SGHRS and YFSETQ. This CDR3 has 16 residues. In nucleotides, the CDR3 is TGCGCCAGCAGCTTCTCGCCAGGCGACAGCAATCAGCCCCAGCATTTT. The encoded protein is CASSFSPGDSNQPQHF.

The chain links TRBV18 to TRBJ2-3; 13 positions match TRBD2. There are 16 residues in the CDR3. CDR1 and CDR2 from the germline V gene are KGHSH and LQKENI. J lost 2 bases, V lost 4 bases, and 3 bases had no gene match. CDR3 loop: CASSQLAGGTTDTQYF. CDR3 bases: TGTGCCAGCTCACAACTAGCGGGAGGGACCACAGATACGCAGTATTTT.

This clone was detected only a few times. The same CDR3 can be traced to other DNA sequences in this sample. The chain has TRBV12-3 or TRBV12-4 and TRBJ1-1; TRBD1 might be the D (5 bases). V lost 4 bases to trimming and J lost 5 bases, with 11 bases between them. This CDR3 region has 13 residues. CDR3 loop: CASSSQGGTEAFF. CDR3 nucleotide sequence: TGTGCCAGCAGTTCCCAGGGAGGGACTGAAGCTTTCTTT.

The V gene is TRBV10-3, the J gene TRBJ2-7; D not resolved. Per germline, CDR1 ENHRY and CDR2 SYGVKD. With 4 bases removed from V and 5 bases from J, the gap between germline ends came to 9 bases. CDR3 length: 12 residues. The DNA of the CDR3 is TGTGCCATCAGTGTTTATCAGGACGAGCAGTACTTC. Translation: CAISVYQDEQYF.

The chain recombines TRBV19 with TRBJ1-4, with TRBD1 matching 7 bases. After removal of 0 bases from V and 5 bases from J, the junction contained 6 bases not matched to a gene. Germline values: CDR1 LNHDA, CDR2 SQIVND (reference sequence). The CDR3 loop spans 16 amino acids. The CDR3, as DNA: TGTGCCAGTAGTATAGACGCCGACAGGGTCAATGAAAAACTGTTTTTT. Protein product: CASSIDADRVNEKLFF.

The chain uses TRBV10-3 and TRBJ2-1; 11 bases are shared with TRBD2. Germline CDR1 is ENHRY and CDR2 is SYGVKD. The V and J ends lost 3 bases and 3 bases, in that order; junction bases with no gene match: 10. The CDR3 is made up of 18 amino acids. The CDR3 protein is CAISERGVAGGYYNEQFF. The CDR3 DNA reads as TGTGCCATCAGTGAAAGGGGGGTAGCGGGAGGGTACTACAATGAGCAGTTCTTC.

The chain recombines TRBV3-1 (or the pseudogene TRBV3-2) with TRBJ2-2; no clear D gene. The germline V and J ends were trimmed by 4 bases and 6 bases, with 6 bases remaining between them. The V gene's germline CDR1 is LGHDT and CDR2 YNNKEL (reference sequence). The CDR3 is 12 residues long. CDR3 sequence (DNA): TGTGCCAGCAGCCCAGTCCCCGGGGAGCTGTTTTTT. This codes for CASSPVPGELFF.

The chain carries TRBV2 and TRBJ2-5; 11 positions match TRBD2. The CDR3 contains 16 residues. Losses at the gene ends were 4 bases for V and 5 bases for J; bases not matched to a gene: 9. From germline, CDR1 is SNHLY and CDR2 FYNNEI. The CDR3 reads CASSVLAGGPKETQYF. CDR3 bases: TGTGCCAGCAGTGTCTTAGCGGGGGGGCCCAAGGAGACCCAGTACTTC.

This chain's CDR3 is CASSSGSGTVDTQYF. Written as DNA, the CDR3 is TGTGCCAGCAGCTCTGGGTCGGGGACTGTAGATACGCAGTATTTT. The chain is built from TRBV7-3 and TRBJ2-3; a weak D match, TRBD2 (6 bases). Trimming took off 4 bases at V and 5 bases at J, with 16 bases between the two ends. The CDR3 has 15 amino acids. CDR1 is SGHTA and CDR2 is FQGTGA in the germline V gene.

This clone was detected only once. This chain uses TRBV5-4 with TRBJ2-7; a weak D match, TRBD1 (5 bases). Trimming removed 7 bases from V and 1 base from J, with 12 bases in between. Germline CDR1 and CDR2: SGHNT and YYREEE (reference sequence). This CDR3 region has 13 residues. CDR3 amino acids: CASGNRSSYEQYF. In nucleotides, the CDR3 is TGTGCCAGCGGGAACAGGAGTTCCTACGAGCAGTACTTC.